This is a list of T cell receptor beta chains from one sample in a study of control samples from healthy donors and cancer patients. Data came from immunoSEQ multiplex PCR; TCRdb stores just in-frame clones and leaves some out. The profile shows about 170,000 clones, around 93% of them singletons. Sequencing was carried out using blood. The receptor source for this set is a woman aged 60-75 years in good health. The conserved cysteine and the conserved F or W are not part of the CDR3 here. Fields, in order: V gene, CDR3 length, J gene, CDR3 protein.

V: TRBV6-2/TRBV6-3
length: 15
J: TRBJ2-2
CDR3: ASSTPGLASTTGELF

V: TRBV7-4
length: 14
J: TRBJ1-5
CDR3: ASSLGGTVSNQPQH

V: TRBV9
length: 11
J: TRBJ2-7
CDR3: ASSARGGGEQY

V: TRBV5-3
length: 12
J: TRBJ1-2
CDR3: ARSTWTGGDGYT

V: TRBV18
length: 13
J: TRBJ1-5
CDR3: ASSPATGENQPQH

V: TRBV7-9
length: 12
J: TRBJ2-7
CDR3: ASSSDRFSYEQY

V: TRBV19
length: 10
J: TRBJ2-1
CDR3: ARGLAGNEQF

V: TRBV7-8
length: 12
J: TRBJ1-1
CDR3: ASSLVLGNTEAF

V: TRBV2
length: 11
J: TRBJ1-5
CDR3: ASTTGLEQPQH

V: TRBV6-2/TRBV6-3
length: 15
J: TRBJ2-7
CDR3: ASSYSTSGGAVYEQY

V: TRBV12-3/TRBV12-4
length: 10
J: TRBJ1-3
CDR3: ASSFSGNTIY

V: TRBV6-2/TRBV6-3
length: 12
J: TRBJ1-2
CDR3: ASSLGQFNYGYT

V: TRBV7-9
length: 14
J: TRBJ1-3
CDR3: ASSLDPGSSGNTIY

V: TRBV4-3
length: 13
J: TRBJ1-5
CDR3: ASSQEAQGLKPQH

V: TRBV7-2
length: 15
J: TRBJ2-3
CDR3: ASSLEFGGVITDTQY

V: TRBV6-2/TRBV6-3
length: 12
J: TRBJ2-2
CDR3: ASSRGTGSGELF

V: TRBV19
length: 13
J: TRBJ1-4
CDR3: ASSNLANTNEKLF

V: TRBV10-3
length: 13
J: TRBJ2-1
CDR3: ATRTSGGESDEQF

V: TRBV20-1
length: 9
J: TRBJ1-2
CDR3: SPGTAGGYT

V: TRBV28
length: 11
J: TRBJ1-3
CDR3: ASSSQPRNTIY

V: TRBV2
length: 11
J: TRBJ1-1
CDR3: ASRPDRNTEAF

V: TRBV5-4
length: 14
J: TRBJ2-5
CDR3: ASSPNLSGGGETQY

V: TRBV12-3/TRBV12-4
length: 11
J: TRBJ2-5
CDR3: ASSPDSSWTQY